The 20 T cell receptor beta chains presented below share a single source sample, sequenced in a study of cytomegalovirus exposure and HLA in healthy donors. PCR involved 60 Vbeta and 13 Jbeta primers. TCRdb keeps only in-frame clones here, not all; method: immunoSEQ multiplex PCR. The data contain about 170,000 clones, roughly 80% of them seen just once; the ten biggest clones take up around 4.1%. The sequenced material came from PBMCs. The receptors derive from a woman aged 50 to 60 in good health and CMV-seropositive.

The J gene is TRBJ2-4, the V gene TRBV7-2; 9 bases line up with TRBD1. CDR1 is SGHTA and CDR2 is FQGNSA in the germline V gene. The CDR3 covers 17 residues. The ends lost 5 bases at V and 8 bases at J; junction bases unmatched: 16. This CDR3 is CASSRGGRDRVTHIQYF. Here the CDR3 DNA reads TGTGCCAGCAGCCGAGGTGGGAGGGACAGGGTTACGCACATTCAGTACTTC.

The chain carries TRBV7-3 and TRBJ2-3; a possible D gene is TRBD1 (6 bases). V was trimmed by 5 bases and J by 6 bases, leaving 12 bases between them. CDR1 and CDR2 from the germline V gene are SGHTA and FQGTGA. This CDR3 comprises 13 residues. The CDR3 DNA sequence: TGTGCCAGCAGCCAAGGGGGTTCGGATACGCAGTATTTT. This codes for CASSQGGSDTQYF.

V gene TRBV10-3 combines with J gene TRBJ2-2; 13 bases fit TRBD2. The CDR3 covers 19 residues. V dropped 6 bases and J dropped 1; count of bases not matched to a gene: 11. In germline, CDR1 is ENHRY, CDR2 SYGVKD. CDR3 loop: CAIRKEGLAGLMNTGELFF. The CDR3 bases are TGTGCCATCAGGAAAGAGGGACTAGCGGGGTTAATGAACACCGGGGAGCTGTTTTTT.

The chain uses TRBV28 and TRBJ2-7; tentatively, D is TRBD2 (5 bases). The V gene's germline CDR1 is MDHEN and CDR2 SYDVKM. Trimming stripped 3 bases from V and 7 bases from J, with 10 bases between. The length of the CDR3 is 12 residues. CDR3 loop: CASSFPTGEQYF. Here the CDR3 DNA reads TGTGCCAGCAGTTTCCCCACGGGGGAGCAGTACTTC.

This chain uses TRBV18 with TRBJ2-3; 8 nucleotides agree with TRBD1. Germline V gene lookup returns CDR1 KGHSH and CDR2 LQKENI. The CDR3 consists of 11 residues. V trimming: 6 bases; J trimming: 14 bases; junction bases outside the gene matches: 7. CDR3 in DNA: TGTGCCAGCTCGGAGACAGGGGAACCGTATTTT. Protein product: CASSETGEPYF.

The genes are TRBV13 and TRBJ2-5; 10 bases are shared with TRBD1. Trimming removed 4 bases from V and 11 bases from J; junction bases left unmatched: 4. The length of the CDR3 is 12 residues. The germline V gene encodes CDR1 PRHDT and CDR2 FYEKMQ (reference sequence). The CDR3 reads CASSWGQGKQYF. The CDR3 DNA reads TGTGCCAGCAGCTGGGGACAGGGGAAGCAGTACTTC.

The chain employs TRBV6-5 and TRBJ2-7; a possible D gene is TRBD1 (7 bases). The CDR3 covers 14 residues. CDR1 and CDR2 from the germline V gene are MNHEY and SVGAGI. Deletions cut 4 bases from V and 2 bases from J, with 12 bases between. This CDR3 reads CASSSRGAPYEQYF. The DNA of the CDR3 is TGTGCCAGCAGTTCCAGGGGGGCCCCCTACGAGCAGTACTTC.

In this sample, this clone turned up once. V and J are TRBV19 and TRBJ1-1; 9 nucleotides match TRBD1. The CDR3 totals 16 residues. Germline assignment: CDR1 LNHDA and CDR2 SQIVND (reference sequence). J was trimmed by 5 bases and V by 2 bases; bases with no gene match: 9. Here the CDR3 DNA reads TGTGCCAGTAGTATAAGGGGGAGACAGGGGGGGACTGAAGCTTTCTTT. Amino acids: CASSIRGRQGGTEAFF.

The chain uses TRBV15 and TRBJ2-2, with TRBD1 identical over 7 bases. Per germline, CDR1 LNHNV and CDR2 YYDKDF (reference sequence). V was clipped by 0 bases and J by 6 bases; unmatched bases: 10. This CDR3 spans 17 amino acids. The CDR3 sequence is CATSRDRGRYMAGELFF. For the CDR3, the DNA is TGTGCCACCAGCAGAGATAGGGGGCGATATATGGCCGGGGAGCTGTTTTTT.

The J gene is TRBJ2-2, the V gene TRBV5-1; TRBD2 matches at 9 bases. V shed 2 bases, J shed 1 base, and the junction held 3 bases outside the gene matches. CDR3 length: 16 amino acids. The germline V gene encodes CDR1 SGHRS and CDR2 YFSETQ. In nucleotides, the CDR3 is TGCGCCAGCAGCTTAGTAGCGGGGGTGAACACCGGGGAGCTGTTTTTT. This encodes CASSLVAGVNTGELFF. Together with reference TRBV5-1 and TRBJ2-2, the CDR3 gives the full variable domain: KAGVTQTPRYLIKTRGQQVTLSCSPISGHRSVSWYQQTPGQGLQFLFEYFSETQRNKGNFPGRFSGRQFSNSRSEMNVSTLELGDSALYLCASSLVAGVNTGELFFGEGSRLTVL.

CDR3: CASQQGLAYGYTF. Here the CDR3 DNA reads TGCGCCAGCCAACAGGGATTGGCCTATGGCTACACCTTC. V is TRBV5-1 and J is TRBJ1-2, with D perhaps TRBD1 (6 bases). There are 13 residues in the CDR3. Trimming took off 7 bases at V and 4 bases at J, with 14 bases between the two ends. CDR1 and CDR2 (germline): SGHRS, YFSETQ.

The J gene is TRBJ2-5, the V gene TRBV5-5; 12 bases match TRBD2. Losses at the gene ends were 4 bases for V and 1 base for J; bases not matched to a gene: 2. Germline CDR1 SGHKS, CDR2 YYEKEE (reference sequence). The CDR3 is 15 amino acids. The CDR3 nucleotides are TGTGCCAGCAGCCGGACTAGCGGGATCCAAGAGACCCAGTACTTC. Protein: CASSRTSGIQETQYF.

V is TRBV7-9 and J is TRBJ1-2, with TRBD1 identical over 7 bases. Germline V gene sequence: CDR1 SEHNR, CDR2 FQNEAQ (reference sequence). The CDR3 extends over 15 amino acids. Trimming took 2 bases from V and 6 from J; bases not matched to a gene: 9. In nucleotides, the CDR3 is TGTGCCAGCAGCTTACAGACAGGGTCTTCAGATGGCTACACCTTC. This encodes CASSLQTGSSDGYTF.

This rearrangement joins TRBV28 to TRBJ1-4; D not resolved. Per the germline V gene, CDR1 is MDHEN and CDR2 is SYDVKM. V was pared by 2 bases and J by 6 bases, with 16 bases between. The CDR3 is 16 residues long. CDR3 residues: CASSLVWRSPDEKLFF. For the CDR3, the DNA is TGTGCCAGCAGTTTAGTCTGGAGGTCACCCGATGAAAAACTGTTTTTT.

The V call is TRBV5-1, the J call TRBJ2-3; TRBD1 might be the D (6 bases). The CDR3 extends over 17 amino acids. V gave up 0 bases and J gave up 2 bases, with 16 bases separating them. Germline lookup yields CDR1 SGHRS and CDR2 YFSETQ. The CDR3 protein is CASSLGARGHITDTQYF. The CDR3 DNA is TGCGCCAGCAGCTTGGGGGCGAGGGGACACATCACAGATACGCAGTATTTT.

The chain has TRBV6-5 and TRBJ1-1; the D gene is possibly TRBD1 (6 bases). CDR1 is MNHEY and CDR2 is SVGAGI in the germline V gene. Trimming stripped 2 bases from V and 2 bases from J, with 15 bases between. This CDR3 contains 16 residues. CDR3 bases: TGTGCCAGCAGTTACGGTTTGGCAGGGGCTAACACTGAAGCTTTCTTT. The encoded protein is CASSYGLAGANTEAFF.

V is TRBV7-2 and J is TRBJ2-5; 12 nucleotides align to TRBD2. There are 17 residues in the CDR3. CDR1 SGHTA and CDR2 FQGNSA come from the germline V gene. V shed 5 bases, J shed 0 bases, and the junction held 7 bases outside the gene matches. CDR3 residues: CASSTQTSGGYQETQYF. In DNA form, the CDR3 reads TGTGCCAGCAGCACCCAGACTAGCGGGGGCTACCAAGAGACCCAGTACTTC. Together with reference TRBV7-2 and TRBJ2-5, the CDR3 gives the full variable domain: GAGVSQSPSNKVTEKGKDVELRCDPISGHTALYWYRQSLGQGLEFLIYFQGNSAPDKSGLPSDRFSAERTGGSVSTLTIQRTQQEDSAVYLCASSTQTSGGYQETQYFGPGTRLLVL.

As DNA, the CDR3 is TGTGCCAGCAGCTTTCTACAGGGCACTGAAGCTTTCTTT. Translating it yields CASSFLQGTEAFF. V is TRBV13 and J is TRBJ1-1; D might be TRBD1 (6 bases). Trimming shortened V by 3 bases and J by 4 bases, and 9 bases separated the two germline ends. CDR3 size: 13 residues. Germline CDR1 and CDR2: PRHDT and FYEKMQ (reference sequence).

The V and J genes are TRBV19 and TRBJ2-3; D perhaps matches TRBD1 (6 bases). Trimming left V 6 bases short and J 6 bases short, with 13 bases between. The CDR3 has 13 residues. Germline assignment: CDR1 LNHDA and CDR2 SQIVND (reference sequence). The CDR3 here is CASSQTGPDTQYF. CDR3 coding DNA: TGTGCCAGTAGCCAGACAGGTCCCGATACGCAGTATTTT.

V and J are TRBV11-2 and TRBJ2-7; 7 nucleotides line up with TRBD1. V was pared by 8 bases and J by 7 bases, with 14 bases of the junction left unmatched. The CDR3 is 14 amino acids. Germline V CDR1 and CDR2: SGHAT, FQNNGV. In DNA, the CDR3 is TGTGCCAGCGGCCGGGACAGCCTCCCTCGGGAGCAGTACTTC. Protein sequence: CASGRDSLPREQYF. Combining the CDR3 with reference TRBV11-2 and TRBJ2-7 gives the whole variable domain EAGVAQSPRYKIIEKRQSVAFWCNPISGHATLYWYQQILGQGPKLLIQFQNNGVVDDSQLPKDRFSAERLKGVDSTLKIQPAKLEDSAVYLCASGRDSLPREQYFGPGTRLTVT.